A single sample gave rise to the 15 T cell receptor beta chains below, sequenced in a study of somatic mutations in cytotoxic T cells in rheumatoid arthritis. Profiled with immunoSEQ multiplex PCR; TCRdb holds only in-frame clones, not every one. The data show about 10,000 clones, with around 80% seen just once and 12% held by the top ten. The sample consisted of CD8+ T cells sorted from blood. The origin of the receptors is an adult with rheumatoid arthritis.

The chain recombines TRBV28 with TRBJ1-1, with no clear D. The V gene's germline CDR1 is MDHEN and CDR2 SYDVKM. The CDR3 totals 11 residues. Deletions cut 7 bases from V and 2 bases from J, with 5 bases between. CDR3 in DNA: TGTGCCAGCACCTCAAACACTGAAGCTTTCTTT. Its protein is CASTSNTEAFF.

The chain is built from TRBV5-1 and TRBJ2-1; 10 nucleotides agree with TRBD2. This CDR3 has 15 amino acids. Germline V gene data show CDR1 as SGHRS and CDR2 as YFSETQ. V trimming: 4 bases; J trimming: 6 bases; junction bases outside the gene matches: 7. CDR3 in DNA: TGCGCCAGCAGCATGAGCGGGGGGGTAATCAATGAGCAGTTCTTC. Its translation: CASSMSGGVINEQFF.

This clone was seen once. V usage is TRBV28 and J usage is TRBJ1-5; 7 bases agree with TRBD1. This CDR3 comprises 15 residues. V was clipped by 6 bases and J by 3 bases; unmatched bases: 8. CDR1 and CDR2 (germline): MDHEN, SYDVKM. The CDR3 nucleotides are TGTGCCAGCAGCAAGACAGGGATCCTCAATCAGCCCCAGCATTTT. Its translation: CASSKTGILNQPQHF.

V usage is TRBV7-8 and J usage is TRBJ1-5; maybe TRBD1 (5 bases). Trimming cost V 2 bases and J 10 bases, with 24 bases left between them. Germline loops: CDR1 SGHVS, CDR2 FQNEAQ. The CDR3 extends over 17 amino acids. This CDR3 is CASSLRQPGSGREPQHF. The CDR3 DNA sequence: TGTGCCAGCAGCTTACGACAGCCGGGGTCGGGCCGGGAACCCCAGCATTTT.

V and J are TRBV18 and TRBJ1-1; TRBD1 aligns across 8 bases. Germline assignment: CDR1 KGHSH and CDR2 LQKENI. CDR3 length equals 13 residues. Trimming removed 6 bases from V and 6 bases from J; junction bases left unmatched: 6. CDR3 in amino acids: CASSPGTGAEAFF. CDR3 bases: TGTGCCAGCTCGCCGGGGACAGGCGCTGAAGCTTTCTTT.

J is TRBJ1-3 and V is TRBV27; D is perhaps TRBD1 (5 bases). The CDR3 is 14 amino acids. V gave up 3 bases and J gave up 2 bases, with 8 bases separating them. Germline CDR1 is MNHEY and CDR2 is SMNVEV (reference sequence). Here the CDR3 reads CASSLRRAGNTIYF. CDR3 bases: TGTGCCAGCAGTTTGCGCAGGGCTGGAAACACCATATATTTT.

This clone was observed a single time. The V call is TRBV9, the J call TRBJ2-1, with TRBD2 matching over 14 bases. Looked up from germline, CDR1 is SGDLS and CDR2 is YYNGEE. V dropped 0 bases and J dropped 4; count of bases not matched to a gene: 0. This CDR3 contains 16 residues. CDR3 sequence (DNA): TGTGCCAGCAGCGTAGGACTAGCGGGGGGGTACAATGAGCAGTTCTTC. Encoded protein: CASSVGLAGGYNEQFF.

V is TRBV4-2 and J is TRBJ1-5; D might be TRBD1 (5 bases). The V gene lost 4 bases and the J gene lost 4 bases, with 11 bases spanning the gap. CDR1 LGHNA and CDR2 YNFKEQ come from the germline V gene. The CDR3 spans 14 residues. CDR3 residues: CASSPTTGNQPQHF. The CDR3, as DNA: TGTGCCAGCAGCCCGACAACAGGAAATCAGCCCCAGCATTTT.

This chain links TRBV23-1 with TRBJ2-7; D might be TRBD2 (5 bases). TRBV23-1 has ORF status, its function being uncertain. V was shortened by 11 bases and J by 3 bases, with 20 bases between the two germline ends. This CDR3 is 14 amino acids long. The CDR3 DNA follows: TGCGCCGGCCGGGAAATTGAGTTTTTCTACGAGCAGTACTTC. This translates into CAGREIEFFYEQYF.

V usage is TRBV27 and J usage is TRBJ2-5, with D tentatively TRBD2 (7 bases). Trimming took off 5 bases at V and 2 bases at J, with 21 bases between the two ends. The CDR3 has 17 residues. CDR1 and CDR2 (germline): MNHEY, SMNVEV (reference sequence). This CDR3 is CASSLTPRGGLQETQYF. DNA for the CDR3: TGTGCCAGCAGTCTGACCCCTAGGGGGGGTCTTCAAGAGACCCAGTACTTC.

The chain has TRBV28 and TRBJ1-2, with 8 positions matching TRBD1. Germline trimming cut 5 bases from V and 4 bases from J; bases unmatched to any gene: 6. The CDR3 is 14 amino acids. In germline, CDR1 is MDHEN, CDR2 SYDVKM. The CDR3 protein is CASSSTRGPYGYTF. CDR3 DNA sequence: TGTGCCAGCAGTAGCACCAGGGGGCCCTATGGCTACACCTTC.

The CDR3 bases are TGTGCCAGCAGCTTAACAGGGATGGAAACAGATACGCAGTATTTT. It is translated as CASSLTGMETDTQYF. V is TRBV7-6 and J is TRBJ2-3; D may be TRBD1 (6 bases). Germline loops: CDR1 SGHVS, CDR2 FNYEAQ. V was pared by 2 bases and J by 3 bases, with 12 bases between. The CDR3 covers 15 residues.

This rearrangement joins TRBV29-1 to TRBJ1-1; tentatively, D is TRBD1 (5 bases). From germline, CDR1 is SQVTM and CDR2 ANQGSEA. V lost 4 bases to trimming and J lost 11 bases, with 11 bases between them. The CDR3 sequence is 10 residues long. The CDR3 here is CSVGAGRAFF. CDR3 coding DNA: TGCAGCGTTGGGGCAGGGCGGGCTTTCTTT.

The chain is built from TRBV7-6 and TRBJ1-1; no reliable D call. The CDR3 runs to 15 residues. From germline, CDR1 is SGHVS and CDR2 FNYEAQ. V was cut by 4 bases and J by 0 bases, with 12 bases left in between. The CDR3 region is CASSSADIMNTEAFF. CDR3 coding DNA: TGTGCCAGCAGCTCAGCAGACATAATGAACACTGAAGCTTTCTTT.

There are a few counts of this clone. This sequence joins TRBV7-9 and TRBJ2-7; 7 nucleotides line up with TRBD1. Germline lookup yields CDR1 SEHNR and CDR2 FQNEAQ (reference sequence). The length of the CDR3 is 14 residues. The V and J ends lost 4 bases and 2 bases, in that order; junction bases with no gene match: 5. CDR3 coding DNA: TGTGCCAGCAGCTCCAGACAGGGAGCCTACGAGCAGTACTTC. Protein: CASSSRQGAYEQYF. Based on the CDR3 plus reference TRBV7-9 and TRBJ2-7, the full variable domain is DTGVSQNPRHKITKRGQNVTFRCDPISEHNRLYWYRQTLGQGPEFLTYFQNEAQLEKSRLLSDRFSAERPKGSFSTLEIQRTEQGDSAMYLCASSSRQGAYEQYFGPGTRLTVT.